These T cell receptor beta chains were read from a single sample in a study of breast tumors, draining lymph nodes, adjacent tissues. MiXCR was run by TCRdb on the multiplex PCR reads, yielding one entry per CDR3 protein. The sample shows approximately 100,000 distinct CDR3 sequences, over 20% of them seen only once. Sequencing used axillary lymph node tissue. Receptor source: a female donor with breast cancer. Some clones in this sample may be carry-over from other donors' samples. CDR3s include the opening cysteine and the closing phenylalanine or tryptophan. D genes are given only for firm matches. Clone size is shown for a subset of rows, as once, few, many or a class of expanded clone.

V gene	D gene	J gene	clone size	CDR3 DNA	CDR3 protein
TRBV27	NA	TRBJ2-7	NA	TGTGCCACCAGCGGCCGGGGTAAGACCCCAACTTTGCTCTACGAGCAGTACTTC	CATSGRGKTPTLLYEQYF
TRBV19	NA	TRBJ1-1	NA	TGTGCCAGTACCATAGGACGGGCCCTGAACACTGAAGCTTTCTTT	CASTIGRALNTEAFF
TRBV5-1	TRBD2	TRBJ2-3	NA	TGCGCCAGCAGCCTTAGCGGGAGGGTGACAGATACGCGGTATTTT	CASSLSGRVTDTRYF
TRBV4-2	TRBD2	TRBJ2-1	many	TGTGCCAGCAGCCAACGGCTAGCGGGAGAGGGTGAGCAGTTCTTC	CASSQRLAGEGEQFF
TRBV6-1	NA	TRBJ2-3	many	TGTGCCAGCAGTGAAGACGGGCATACTGGCACAGATACGCAGTATTTT	CASSEDGHTGTDTQYF
TRBV10-3	TRBD2	TRBJ2-5	many	TGTGCCATCAGTGAGTCGAGCGCTAGCGGGAGTGGAGAGACCCAGTACTTC	CAISESSASGSGETQYF
TRBV5-1	TRBD2	TRBJ2-2	few	TGCGCCAGCAGCTTCGGGACTAGCAATGGCGGGGAGCTGTTTTTT	CASSFGTSNGGELFF
TRBV2	NA	TRBJ2-7	many	TGTGCCAGCAACCCCCCCAGCGCCGCGGGTGAGCAGTACTTC	CASNPPSAAGEQYF
TRBV19	NA	TRBJ1-1	NA	TGTGCCAGTAGACTAGGGGGGGGGAACACTGAAGCTTTCTTT	CASRLGGGNTEAFF
TRBV20-1	NA	TRBJ2-3	many	TGCAGTGCTCCGGGGGAGACCACAGATACGCAGTATTTT	CSAPGETTDTQYF
TRBV7-9	TRBD2	TRBJ2-1	many	TGTGCCAGCAGATTAGCGGGAGGGCCTAGTAATGAGCAGTTCTTC	CASRLAGGPSNEQFF
TRBV10-3	NA	TRBJ2-3	many	TGTGCCATCAGTGTCGAACGGGAGCGGACAGATACGCAGTATTTT	CAISVERERTDTQYF
TRBV4-1	TRBD2	TRBJ2-1	many	TGCGCCAGCAGCCCAGGACTAGCGGTAAGCTCCTACAATGAGCAGTTCTTC	CASSPGLAVSSYNEQFF
TRBV12-3/TRBV12-4	NA	TRBJ1-5	many	TGTGCCAGCAGCCCGACTAGGATGGATCAGCCCCAGCATTTT	CASSPTRMDQPQHF
TRBV30	NA	TRBJ2-5	NA	TGTGCCTGGAGTCTAGGGGAGACCCAGTACTTC	CAWSLGETQYF
TRBV9	TRBD2	TRBJ2-2	many	TGTGCCAGCAGCCCGACTAGCGGGGTTGGCACCGGGGAGCTGTTTTTT	CASSPTSGVGTGELFF
TRBV9	NA	TRBJ2-3	many	TGTGCCAGCAGCGATAGGGGTGCAGATACGCAGTATTTT	CASSDRGADTQYF
TRBV5-1	TRBD1	TRBJ2-6	many	TGCGCCAGCCTCGGGACAGGCGGCTCTGGGGCCAACGTCCTGACTTTC	CASLGTGGSGANVLTF
TRBV6-6	TRBD2	TRBJ2-5	many	TGTGCCAGCCAAGGTAGCGGGGTTCAAGAGACCCAGTACTTC	CASQGSGVQETQYF
TRBV24-1	NA	TRBJ2-6	many	TGTGCCACCAGTGATTCTCGGTACGGAACCTCTGGGGCCAACGTCCTGACTTTC	CATSDSRYGTSGANVLTF
TRBV3-1	NA	TRBJ1-6	many	TGTGCCAGCAGCCATGGCATAAGCTCCTATAATTCACCCCTCCACTTT	CASSHGISSYNSPLHF
TRBV4-2	NA	TRBJ2-3	many	TGTGCCAGCAGCCAAGATTTAGGCACAGATACGCAGTATTTT	CASSQDLGTDTQYF
TRBV5-1	TRBD1	TRBJ1-3	many	TGCGCCAGCAGCTCGGGACAGGGATCTGGAAACACCATATATTTT	CASSSGQGSGNTIYF
TRBV30	TRBD1	TRBJ1-5	few	TGTGCCTGGAGTGTACAGGGGAATGGACAGCCCCAGCATTTT	CAWSVQGNGQPQHF
TRBV20-1	NA	TRBJ2-7	many	TGCAGTGCTAGTAGAGAAAACTACGAGCAGTACTTC	CSASRENYEQYF
TRBV27	NA	TRBJ1-6	many	TGTGCCAGCAGAGAAATTAATTCACCCCTCCACTTT	CASREINSPLHF
TRBV20-1	NA	TRBJ2-5	many	TGCAGTGCTAGTCAAGGGGGGGCAAAGGAGACCCAGTACTTC	CSASQGGAKETQYF
TRBV7-2	TRBD2	TRBJ2-1	many	TGTGCCAGCAGCTTGGCTAGCGGGAGGGCCTCCTACAATGAGCAGTTCTTC	CASSLASGRASYNEQFF
TRBV7-2	NA	TRBJ1-5	many	TGTGCCAGCAGTCTCGCCCGGGGGGAAGGACAGCCCCAGCATTTT	CASSLARGEGQPQHF